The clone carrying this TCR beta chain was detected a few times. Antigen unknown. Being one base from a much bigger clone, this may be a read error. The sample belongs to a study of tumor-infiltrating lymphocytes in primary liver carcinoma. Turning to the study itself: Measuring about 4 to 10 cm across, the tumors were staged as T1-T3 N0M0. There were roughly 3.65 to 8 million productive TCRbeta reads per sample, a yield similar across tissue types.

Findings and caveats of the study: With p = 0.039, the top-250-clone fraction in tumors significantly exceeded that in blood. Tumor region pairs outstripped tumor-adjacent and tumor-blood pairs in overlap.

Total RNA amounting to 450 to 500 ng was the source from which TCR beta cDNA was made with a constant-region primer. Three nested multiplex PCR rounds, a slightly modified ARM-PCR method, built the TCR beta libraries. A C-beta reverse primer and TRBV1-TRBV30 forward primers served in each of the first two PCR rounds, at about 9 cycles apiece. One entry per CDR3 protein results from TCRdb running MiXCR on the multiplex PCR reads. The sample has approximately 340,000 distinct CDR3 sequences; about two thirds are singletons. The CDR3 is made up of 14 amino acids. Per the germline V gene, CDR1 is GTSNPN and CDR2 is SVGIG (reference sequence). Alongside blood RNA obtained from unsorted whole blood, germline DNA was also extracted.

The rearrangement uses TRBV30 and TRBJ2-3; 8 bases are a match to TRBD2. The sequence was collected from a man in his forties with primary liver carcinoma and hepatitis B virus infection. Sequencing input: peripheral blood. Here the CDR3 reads CAWGLAGGTATQYF. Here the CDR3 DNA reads TGTGCCTGGGGCCTAGCGGGTGGCACAGCTACGCAGTATTTT.